These T cell receptor beta chains were read from a single sample in a study of T cell changes during pregnancy in multiple sclerosis. Sequencing was performed with immunoSEQ multiplex PCR; in TCRdb, only in-frame clones are kept and a portion is missing. The table includes tens of thousands of clones, 92% detected once. The material was peripheral blood, obtained in the first trimester of pregnancy. The source of these receptors is a female donor in good health, enrolled as a control in a pregnancy study. Each CDR3 is given with its conserved first and last residue. Each record gives: clone size, J gene, D gene, V gene, CDR3 protein, CDR3 DNA. D genes are given only for firm matches. The size of a clone is reported for some rows only, either as once, few or many, or as a class for expanded clones.

>-|TRBJ2-7|-|TRBV27
CASSLGRGDEQYF
TGTGCCAGCAGTCTAGGACGGGGAGACGAGCAGTACTTC
>-|TRBJ2-2|TRBD2|TRBV4-3
CASSHSGGATTGELFF
TGCGCCAGCAGCCATAGCGGGGGGGCCACCACCGGGGAGCTGTTTTTT
>-|TRBJ2-2|-|TRBV2
CASSENRGGTGELFF
TGTGCCAGCAGTGAAAACAGGGGAGGCACCGGGGAGCTGTTTTTT
>-|TRBJ2-3|-|TRBV5-1
CASSEAPGADTQYF
TGCGCCAGCTCCGAAGCGCCCGGGGCAGATACGCAGTATTTT
>few|TRBJ2-2|TRBD1|TRBV30
CAWNLDRGSSTGELFF
TGTGCCTGGAACTTGGACAGGGGGAGCAGCACCGGGGAGCTGTTTTTT
>few|TRBJ2-2|-|TRBV9
CASSVGRPGSGNTGELFF
TGTGCCAGCAGCGTAGGTCGACCGGGGTCTGGCAACACCGGGGAGCTGTTTTTT
>-|TRBJ2-7|TRBD2|TRBV30
CACRLGTSGKPGGPASYEQYF
TGTGCCTGTAGACTCGGGACTAGCGGGAAGCCCGGGGGTCCTGCTTCCTACGAGCAGTACTTC
>-|TRBJ1-2|-|TRBV6-1
CASSEMGGSYTF
TGTGCCAGCAGTGAAATGGGGGGGAGCTACACCTTC
>-|TRBJ2-7|-|TRBV27
CASSLGSGKYGEQYF
TGTGCCAGCAGTTTAGGGTCAGGGAAATATGGCGAGCAGTACTTC
>once|TRBJ2-7|TRBD1|TRBV7-9
CASSTQGQYEQYF
TGTGCCAGCAGCACACAGGGGCAGTACGAGCAGTACTTC
>-|TRBJ1-1|-|TRBV28
CASSPPGTDNTEAFF
TGTGCCAGCAGTCCCCCCGGGACTGATAACACTGAAGCTTTCTTT